These 8 T cell receptor beta chains came from one sample sequenced in a study of human T cells and chemical hapten exposure. TCRdb re-analysed the RACE reads in MiXCR, keeping a single row per CDR3 protein. Seen here are 300,000 to 400,000 distinct CDR3 sequences, approximately 5% observed once, and the top ten hold roughly 2.6%. Documented time point: pre-sensitization, week 0. Treatment of the sample: therapeutic diphenylcyclopropenone sensitization with weekly scalp DPC. This material consisted of whole blood, taken in connection with sensitization to the hapten diphenylcyclopropenone (DPC). These receptors originate from a woman aged 50 to 65 with alopecia areata. Some clones in this sample may be carry-over from other donors' samples.

This clonotype was recorded many times. The rearrangement uses TRBV4-1 and TRBJ1-5; D gene ambiguous. V lost 3 bases to trimming and J lost 5 bases, with 17 bases between them. The germline CDR1 and CDR2 sequences are MGHRA and YSYEKL. The CDR3 contains 16 residues. This CDR3 is CASSQVRFGRYQPQHF. The CDR3 nucleotides are TGCGCCAGCAGCCAGGTTAGGTTCGGGCGCTATCAGCCCCAGCATTTT.

This sequence joins TRBV10-3 and TRBJ1-5, with unresolved D. V was clipped by 3 bases and J by 7 bases, with 10 bases between them. CDR1 is ENHRY and CDR2 is SYGVKD in the germline V gene. This CDR3 spans 13 amino acids. The DNA of the CDR3 is TGTGCCATCAGTGATGGGTTGCGCCAGCCCCAGCATTTT. This translates into CAISDGLRQPQHF.

The J gene is TRBJ1-3, the V gene TRBV28; no reliable D call. The CDR3 has 11 residues. V dropped 2 bases and J dropped 8 bases, with 4 bases sitting between them. Germline values: CDR1 MDHEN, CDR2 SYDVKM. DNA for the CDR3: TGTGCCAGCAGTTTAAAGTACACCATATATTTT. It specifies CASSLKYTIYF.

This clonotype occurred a few times. The genes are TRBV7-6 and TRBJ1-1; 9 bases match TRBD1. After removal of 5 bases from V and 3 bases from J, the junction contained 7 bases not matched to a gene. This CDR3 spans 15 amino acids. Germline V gives CDR1 SGHVS, CDR2 FNYEAQ. CDR3 sequence reads: CASSTGQGGHTEAFF. CDR3 coding DNA: TGTGCCAGCAGCACGGGACAGGGAGGTCACACTGAAGCTTTCTTT.

This clonotype has a count of ten or more. The chain recombines TRBV3-1 with TRBJ1-2; 10 bases match TRBD1. The V segment lost 0 bases and the J segment 6 bases; nucleotides outside the gene matches: 10. This CDR3 has 17 amino acids. Germline assignment: CDR1 LGHDT and CDR2 YNNKEL (reference sequence). Here the CDR3 reads CASSQDLGTGEKDGYTF. Here the CDR3 DNA reads TGTGCCAGCAGCCAAGATCTGGGGACAGGGGAGAAGGATGGCTACACCTTC. Based on the CDR3 plus reference TRBV3-1 and TRBJ1-2, the full variable domain is DTAVSQTPKYLVTQMGNDKSIKCEQNLGHDTMYWYKQDSKKFLKIMFSYNNKELIINETVPNRFSPKSPDKAHLNLHINSLELGDSAVYFCASSQDLGTGEKDGYTFGSGTRLTVV.

CDR3 nucleotides: TGTGCCATCAGTTCTCGCGCAGGAGGATTCTACGAGCAGTACTTC. Protein product: CAISSRAGGFYEQYF. The gene calls are TRBV10-3 and TRBJ2-7; D is perhaps TRBD2 (5 bases). The CDR3 length is 15 residues. The germline V and J ends were trimmed by 5 bases and 3 bases, with 17 bases remaining between them. Germline V CDR1 and CDR2: ENHRY, SYGVKD.

V is TRBV29-1 and J is TRBJ2-3; 9 bases line up with TRBD2. CDR1 and CDR2 (germline): SQVTM, ANQGSEA. The CDR3 contains 15 residues. V shed 7 bases, J shed 2 bases, and the junction held 10 bases outside the gene matches. This chain's CDR3 is CSAPATSGYTDTQYF. CDR3 nucleotides: TGCAGCGCCCCCGCGACTAGCGGATACACAGATACGCAGTATTTT.

At least ten counts were recorded for this clonotype. The J gene is TRBJ2-1, the V gene TRBV20-1, with TRBD2 identical over 9 bases. Trimming at V came to 5 bases and at J to 0 bases, leaving 5 bases not matched to a gene. Looked up from germline, CDR1 is DFQATT and CDR2 is SNEGSKA (reference sequence). CDR3 length equals 15 residues. The CDR3 reads CSASAGGSSYNEQFF. In DNA form, the CDR3 reads TGCAGTGCTTCCGCGGGGGGGAGCTCCTACAATGAGCAGTTCTTC.